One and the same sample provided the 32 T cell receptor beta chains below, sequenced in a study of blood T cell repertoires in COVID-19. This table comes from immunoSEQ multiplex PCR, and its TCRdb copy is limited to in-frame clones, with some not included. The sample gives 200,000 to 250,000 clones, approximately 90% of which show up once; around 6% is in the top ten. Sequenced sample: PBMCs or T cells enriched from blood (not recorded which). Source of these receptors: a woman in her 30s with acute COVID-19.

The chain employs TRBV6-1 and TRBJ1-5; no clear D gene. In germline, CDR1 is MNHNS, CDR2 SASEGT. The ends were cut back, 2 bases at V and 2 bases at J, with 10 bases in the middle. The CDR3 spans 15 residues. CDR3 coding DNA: TGTGCCAGCAGTGAAAGCTGGGGAGGCAATCAGCCCCAGCATTTT. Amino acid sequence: CASSESWGGNQPQHF.

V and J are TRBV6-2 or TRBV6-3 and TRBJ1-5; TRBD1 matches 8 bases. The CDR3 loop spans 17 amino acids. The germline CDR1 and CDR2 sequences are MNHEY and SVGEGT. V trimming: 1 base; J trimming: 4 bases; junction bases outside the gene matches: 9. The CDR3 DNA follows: TGTGCCAGCAGTTACTTCCTTGGACAGGGCTTTAATCAGCCCCAGCATTTT. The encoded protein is CASSYFLGQGFNQPQHF.

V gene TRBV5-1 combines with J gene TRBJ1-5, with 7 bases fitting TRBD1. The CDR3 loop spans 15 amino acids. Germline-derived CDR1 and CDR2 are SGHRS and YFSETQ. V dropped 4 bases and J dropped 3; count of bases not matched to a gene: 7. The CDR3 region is CASSIEGQLNQPQHF. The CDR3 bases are TGCGCCAGCAGCATTGAGGGACAGCTCAATCAGCCCCAGCATTTT.

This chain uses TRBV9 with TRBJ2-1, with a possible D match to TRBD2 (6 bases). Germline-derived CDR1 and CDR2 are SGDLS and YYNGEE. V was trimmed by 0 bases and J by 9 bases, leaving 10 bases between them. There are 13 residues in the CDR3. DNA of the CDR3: TGTGCCAGCAGCGTAGGGATCGGGGGTGAGCAGTTCTTC. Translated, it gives CASSVGIGGEQFF.

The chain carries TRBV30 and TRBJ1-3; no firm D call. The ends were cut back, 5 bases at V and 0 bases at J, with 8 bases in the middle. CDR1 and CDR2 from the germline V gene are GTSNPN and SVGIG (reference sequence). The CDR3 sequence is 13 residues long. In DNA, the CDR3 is TGTGCCTGGGCAAAGAGCTCTGGAAACACCATATATTTT. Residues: CAWAKSSGNTIYF.

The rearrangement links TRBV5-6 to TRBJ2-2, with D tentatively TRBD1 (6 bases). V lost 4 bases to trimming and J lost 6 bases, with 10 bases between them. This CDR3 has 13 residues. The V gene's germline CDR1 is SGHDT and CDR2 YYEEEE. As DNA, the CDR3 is TGTGCCAGCAGCATATGGGGGCCCGGGGAGCTGTTTTTT. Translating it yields CASSIWGPGELFF.

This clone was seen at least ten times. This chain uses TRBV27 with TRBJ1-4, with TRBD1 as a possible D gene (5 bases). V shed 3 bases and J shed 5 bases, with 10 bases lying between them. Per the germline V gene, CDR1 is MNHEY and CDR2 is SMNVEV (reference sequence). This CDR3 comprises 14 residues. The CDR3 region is CASSFPGPNEKLFF. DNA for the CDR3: TGTGCCAGCAGTTTTCCAGGGCCCAATGAAAAACTGTTTTTT.

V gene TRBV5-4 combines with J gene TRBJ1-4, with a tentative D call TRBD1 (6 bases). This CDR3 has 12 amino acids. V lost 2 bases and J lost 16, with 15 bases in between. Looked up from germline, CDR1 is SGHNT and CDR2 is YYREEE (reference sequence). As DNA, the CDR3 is TGTGCCAGCAGCTTCAATGGACAGCAGTGGTTTTTT. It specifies CASSFNGQQWFF.

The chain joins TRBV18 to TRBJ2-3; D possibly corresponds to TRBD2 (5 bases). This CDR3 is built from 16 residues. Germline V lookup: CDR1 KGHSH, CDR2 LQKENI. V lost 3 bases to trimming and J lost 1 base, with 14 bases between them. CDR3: CASSPNAGKGTDTQYF. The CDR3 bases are TGTGCCAGCTCACCGAACGCGGGTAAGGGCACAGATACGCAGTATTTT.

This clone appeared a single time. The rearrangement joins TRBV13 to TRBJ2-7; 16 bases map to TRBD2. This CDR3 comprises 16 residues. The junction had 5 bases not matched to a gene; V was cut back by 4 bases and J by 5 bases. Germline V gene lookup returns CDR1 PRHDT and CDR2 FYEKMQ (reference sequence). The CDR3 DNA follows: TGTGCCAGCAGCTCAGGGACTAGCGGGAGGGCTAACGAGCAGTACTTC. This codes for CASSSGTSGRANEQYF. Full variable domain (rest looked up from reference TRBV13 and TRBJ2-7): AAGVIQSPRHLIKEKRETATLKCYPIPRHDTVYWYQQGPGQDPQFLISFYEKMQSDKGSIPDRFSAQQFSDYHSELNMSSLELGDSALYFCASSSGTSGRANEQYFGPGTRLTVT.

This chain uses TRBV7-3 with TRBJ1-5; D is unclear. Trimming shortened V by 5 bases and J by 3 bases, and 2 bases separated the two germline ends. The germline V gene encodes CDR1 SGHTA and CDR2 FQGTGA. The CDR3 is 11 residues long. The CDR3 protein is CASSLNQPQHF. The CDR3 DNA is TGTGCCAGCAGCCTCAATCAGCCCCAGCATTTT.

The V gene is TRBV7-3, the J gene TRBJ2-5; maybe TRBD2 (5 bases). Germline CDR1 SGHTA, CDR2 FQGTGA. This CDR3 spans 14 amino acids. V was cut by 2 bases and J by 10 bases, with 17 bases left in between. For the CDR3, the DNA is TGTGCCAGCAGCTTATACCCGGAGGTTACTAGCCAGTACTTC. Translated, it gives CASSLYPEVTSQYF.

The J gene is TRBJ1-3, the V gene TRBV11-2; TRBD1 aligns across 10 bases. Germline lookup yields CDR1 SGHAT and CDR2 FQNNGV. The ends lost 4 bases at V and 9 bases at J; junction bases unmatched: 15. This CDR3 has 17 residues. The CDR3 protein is CASSSHGIGTGDGTIYF. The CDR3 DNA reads TGTGCCAGCAGCTCCCACGGCATCGGGACAGGGGATGGCACCATATATTTT.

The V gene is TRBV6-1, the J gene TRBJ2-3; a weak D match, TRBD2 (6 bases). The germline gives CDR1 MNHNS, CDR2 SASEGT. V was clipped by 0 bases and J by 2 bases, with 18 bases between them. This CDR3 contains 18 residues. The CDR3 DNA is TGTGCCAGCAGTGAAGCGTATGACGCGGGGATATACACAGATACGCAGTATTTT. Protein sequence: CASSEAYDAGIYTDTQYF.

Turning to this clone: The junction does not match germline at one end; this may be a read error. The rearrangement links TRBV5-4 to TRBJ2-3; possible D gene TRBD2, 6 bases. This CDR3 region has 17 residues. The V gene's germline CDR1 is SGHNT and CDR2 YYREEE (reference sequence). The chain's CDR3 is CASSLDVRGEGTDTQYF. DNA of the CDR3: TGTGCCAGCAGTTTGGACGTTCGCGGGGAGGGCACAGATACGCAGTATTTT.

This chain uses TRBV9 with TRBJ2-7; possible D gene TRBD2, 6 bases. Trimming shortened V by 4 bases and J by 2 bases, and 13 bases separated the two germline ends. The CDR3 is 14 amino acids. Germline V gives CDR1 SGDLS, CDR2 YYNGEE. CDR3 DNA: TGTGCCAGCAGCCATAGCGGAAAACCCTACGAGCAGTACTTC. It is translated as CASSHSGKPYEQYF.

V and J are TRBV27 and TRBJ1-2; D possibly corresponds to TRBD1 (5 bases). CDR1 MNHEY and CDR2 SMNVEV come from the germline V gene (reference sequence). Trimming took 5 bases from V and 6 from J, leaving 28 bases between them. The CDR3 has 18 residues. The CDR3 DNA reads TGTGCCAGCAGTGGGCTCGGTTTAGGTGGGGGGACCGGCGATGGCTACACCTTC. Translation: CASSGLGLGGGTGDGYTF.

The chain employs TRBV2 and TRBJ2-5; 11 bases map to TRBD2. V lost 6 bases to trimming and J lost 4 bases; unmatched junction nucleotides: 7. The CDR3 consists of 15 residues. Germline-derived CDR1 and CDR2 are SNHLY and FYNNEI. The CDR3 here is CASRTSGVSGETQYF. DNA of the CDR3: TGTGCCAGCAGGACTAGCGGGGTCTCAGGAGAGACCCAGTACTTC.

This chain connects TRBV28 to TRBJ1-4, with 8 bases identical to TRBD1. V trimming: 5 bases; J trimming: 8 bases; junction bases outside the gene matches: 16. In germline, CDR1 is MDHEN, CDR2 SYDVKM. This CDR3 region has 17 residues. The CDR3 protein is CASSLTPGQGGPEKLFF. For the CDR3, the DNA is TGTGCCAGCAGTCTTACCCCAGGACAGGGAGGGCCCGAAAAACTGTTTTTT.

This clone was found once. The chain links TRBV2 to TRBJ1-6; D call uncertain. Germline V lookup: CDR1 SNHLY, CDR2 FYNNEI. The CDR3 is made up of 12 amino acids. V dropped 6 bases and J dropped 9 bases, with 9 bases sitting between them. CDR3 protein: CASRAFSSPLHF. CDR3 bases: TGTGCCAGCAGGGCCTTTTCTTCACCCCTCCACTTT.

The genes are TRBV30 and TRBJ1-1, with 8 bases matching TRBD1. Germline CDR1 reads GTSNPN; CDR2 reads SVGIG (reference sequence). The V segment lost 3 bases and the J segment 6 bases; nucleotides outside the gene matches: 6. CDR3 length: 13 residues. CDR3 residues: CAWSVQGVSEAFF. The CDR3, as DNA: TGTGCCTGGAGCGTACAGGGGGTCTCTGAAGCTTTCTTT.

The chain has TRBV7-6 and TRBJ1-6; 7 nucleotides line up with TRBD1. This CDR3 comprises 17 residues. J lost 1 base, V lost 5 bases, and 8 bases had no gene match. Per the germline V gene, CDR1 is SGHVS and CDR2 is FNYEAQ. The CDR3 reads CASSPRDSWSYNSPLHF. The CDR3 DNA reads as TGTGCCAGCAGCCCCCGGGACAGTTGGTCCTATAATTCACCCCTCCACTTT.

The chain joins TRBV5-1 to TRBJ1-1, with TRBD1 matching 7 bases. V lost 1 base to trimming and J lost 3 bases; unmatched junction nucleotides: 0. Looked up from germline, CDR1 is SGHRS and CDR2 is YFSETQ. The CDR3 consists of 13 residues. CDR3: CASSLQGDTEAFF. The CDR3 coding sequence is TGCGCCAGCAGCTTGCAGGGGGACACTGAAGCTTTCTTT.

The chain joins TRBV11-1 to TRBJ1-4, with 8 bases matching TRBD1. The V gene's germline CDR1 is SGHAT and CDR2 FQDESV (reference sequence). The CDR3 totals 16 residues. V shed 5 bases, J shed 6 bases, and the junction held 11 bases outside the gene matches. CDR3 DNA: TGTGCCAGCAGCGACGGACAGGGCGGAAAGGATGAAAAACTGTTTTTT. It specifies CASSDGQGGKDEKLFF.

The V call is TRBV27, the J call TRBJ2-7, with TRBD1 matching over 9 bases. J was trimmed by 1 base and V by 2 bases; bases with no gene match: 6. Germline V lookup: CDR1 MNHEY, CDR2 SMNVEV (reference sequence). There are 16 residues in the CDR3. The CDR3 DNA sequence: TGTGCCAGCAGTTTAGCGGCCGGGACAGGGTCCTACGAGCAGTACTTC. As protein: CASSLAAGTGSYEQYF.

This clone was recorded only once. The CDR3 DNA sequence: TGCGCCAGCAGCCAAGATGCAGGGTCAGTGTCTTTAGACACTGAAGCTTTCTTT. Translating gives CASSQDAGSVSLDTEAFF. The chain links TRBV4-1 to TRBJ1-1; perhaps TRBD1 as D (5 bases). The CDR3 spans 18 residues. The germline CDR1 and CDR2 sequences are MGHRA and YSYEKL. The V end lost 0 bases, the J end lost 3 bases, and 20 bases lay between the germline ends.

The CDR3 nucleotides are TGTGCCAGCAGCCACAGACAGGGACCCAGGGCTAATGAAAAACTGTTTTTT. Translating gives CASSHRQGPRANEKLFF. The chain carries TRBV14 and TRBJ1-4, with 7 nucleotides matching TRBD1. Trimming cost V 3 bases and J 3 bases; bases outside gene matches: 10. The CDR3 totals 17 residues. Germline V lookup: CDR1 SGHDN, CDR2 FVKESK.

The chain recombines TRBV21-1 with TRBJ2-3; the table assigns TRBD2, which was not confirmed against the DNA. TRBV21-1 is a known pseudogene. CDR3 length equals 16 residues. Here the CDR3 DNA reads TGTGCCAGCAGCAAAGGTGCATGGGAGGGCACAGATACGCAGTATTTT. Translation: CASSKGAWEGTDTQYF.

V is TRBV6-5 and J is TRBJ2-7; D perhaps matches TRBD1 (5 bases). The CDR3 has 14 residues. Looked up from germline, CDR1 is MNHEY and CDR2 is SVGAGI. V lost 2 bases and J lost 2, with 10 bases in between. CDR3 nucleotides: TGTGCCAGCAGTTACCTTTCCAGGGCCTACGAGCAGTACTTC. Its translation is CASSYLSRAYEQYF.

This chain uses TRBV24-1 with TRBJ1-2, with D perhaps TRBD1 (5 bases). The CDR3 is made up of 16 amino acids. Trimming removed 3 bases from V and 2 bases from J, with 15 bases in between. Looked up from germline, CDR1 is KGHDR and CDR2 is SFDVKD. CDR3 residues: CATSDVRGGLNYGYTF. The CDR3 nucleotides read TGTGCCACCAGTGATGTTCGGGGGGGGTTAAACTATGGCTACACCTTC.

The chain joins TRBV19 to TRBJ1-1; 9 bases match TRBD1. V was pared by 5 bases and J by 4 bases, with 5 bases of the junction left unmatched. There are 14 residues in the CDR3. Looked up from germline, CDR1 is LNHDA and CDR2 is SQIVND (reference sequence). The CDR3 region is CASSWTGESTEAFF. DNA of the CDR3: TGTGCCAGTAGTTGGACAGGGGAGAGCACTGAAGCTTTCTTT. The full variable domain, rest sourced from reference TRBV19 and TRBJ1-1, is DGGITQSPKYLFRKEGQNVTLSCEQNLNHDAMYWYRQDPGQGLRLIYYSQIVNDFQKGDIAEGYSVSREKKESFPLTVTSAQKNPTAFYLCASSWTGESTEAFFGQGTRLTVV.

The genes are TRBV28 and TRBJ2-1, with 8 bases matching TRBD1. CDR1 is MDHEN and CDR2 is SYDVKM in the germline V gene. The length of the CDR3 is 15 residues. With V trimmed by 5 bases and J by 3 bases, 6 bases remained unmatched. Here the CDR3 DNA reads TGTGCCAGCAGTACCCCGGACAGGGTCTACAATGAGCAGTTCTTC. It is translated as CASSTPDRVYNEQFF. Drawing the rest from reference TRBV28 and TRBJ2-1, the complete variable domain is DVKVTQSSRYLVKRTGEKVFLECVQDMDHENMFWYRQDPGLGLRLIYFSYDVKMKEKGDIPEGYSVSREKKERFSLILESASTNQTSMYLCASSTPDRVYNEQFFGPGTRLTVL.